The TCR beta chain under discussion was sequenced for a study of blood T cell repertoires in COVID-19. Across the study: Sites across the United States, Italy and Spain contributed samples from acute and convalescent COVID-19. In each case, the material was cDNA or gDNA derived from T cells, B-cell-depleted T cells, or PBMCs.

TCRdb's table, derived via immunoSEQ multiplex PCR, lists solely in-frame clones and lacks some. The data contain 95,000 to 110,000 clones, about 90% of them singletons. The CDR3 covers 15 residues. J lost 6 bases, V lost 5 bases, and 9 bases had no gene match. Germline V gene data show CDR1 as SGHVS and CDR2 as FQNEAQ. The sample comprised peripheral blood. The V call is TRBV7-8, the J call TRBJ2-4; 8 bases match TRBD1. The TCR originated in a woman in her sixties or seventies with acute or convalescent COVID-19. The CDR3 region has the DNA TGTGCCAGCAGCGAGGACAGGGTAGGGGGAAACATTCAGTACTTC. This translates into CASSEDRVGGNIQYF.